This TCR beta chain was documented in a study of technical replicates of blood from several donors. TCRdb keeps only in-frame clones here, not all; method: immunoSEQ multiplex PCR. The profile shows 55,000 to 75,000 clones, roughly 94% of them singletons. The CDR3 is 11 residues long. The germline V gene encodes CDR1 MGHDK and CDR2 SYGVNS. Trimming stripped 3 bases from V and 4 bases from J, with 3 bases between. The V gene is TRBV25-1, the J gene TRBJ1-2; D uncertain. This TCR was recovered from a human donor in good health. Some clones in this sample may be carry-over from other donors' samples. The sequenced sample consisted of PBMCs. The CDR3 spells CASSDRYGYTF. The CDR3 region has the DNA TGTGCCAGCAGTGACCGCTATGGCTACACCTTC.